This paragraph reports one T cell receptor (beta chain). Data came from immunoSEQ multiplex PCR; TCRdb stores just in-frame clones and leaves some out. The repertoire holds roughly 300,000 clones, with 80% to 95% as singletons. The CDR3 is 14 residues long. The V and J ends lost 5 bases and 2 bases respectively, with 13 bases between them. Germline V gene lookup returns CDR1 GTSNPN and CDR2 SVGIG (reference sequence). This sample was included in a study of blood T cell repertoires in COVID-19. Sequenced input: PBMCs or T cells enriched from blood (not recorded which). The chain uses TRBV30 and TRBJ2-1, with D perhaps being TRBD1 or TRBD2 (6 bases each). This receptor was obtained from a woman aged 25-40 years who had recovered from COVID-19. CDR3 nucleotides: TGTGCCTGGGGGGGGCAGGGTACCTACAATGAGCAGTTCTTC. Its protein product is CAWGGQGTYNEQFF.